This passage covers 13 T cell receptor beta chains from one sample sequenced in a study of metastatic and nonmetastatic thyroid tumors (dated by TCRdb to about 2020). The library relied on PCR. Sequencing took place on an Illumina HiSeq 4000. TCRdb's own reprocessing of the public reads used fastp at Q25 and MiXCR and kept productive beta chains. For this sample the table gives about 59,000 clones, of which 15% to 20% were detected only once. The ten largest clones capture over 9% of the sample. No patient had received any treatment before thyroid surgery. Sequencing was done on a sample of blood. These TCRs come from a male donor with papillary thyroid cancer or a benign thyroid nodule (not recorded which). Some clones in this sample may be carry-over from other donors' samples.

This clone was seen a few times. This may come from a read error, since a much larger clone is one base off. The identical CDR3 is also encoded by other nucleotide sequences in the sample. CDR3 loop: CASSLGAGNYGYTF. The CDR3 bases are TGTGCCAGCAGCTTGGGGGCAGGGAACTATGGCTACACCTTC. The chain links TRBV5-6 to TRBJ1-2, with D perhaps TRBD1 (5 bases). The CDR3 loop spans 14 amino acids. Trimming stripped 0 bases from V and 2 bases from J, with 8 bases between. The germline V gene has CDR1 SGHDT and CDR2 YYEEEE. Full variable domain (missing parts from reference TRBV5-6 and TRBJ1-2): DAGVTQSPTHLIKTRGQQVTLRCSPKSGHDTVSWYQQALGQGPQFIFQYYEEEERQRGNFPDRFSGHQFPNYSSELNVNALLLGDSALYLCASSLGAGNYGYTFGSGTRLTVV.

With respect to this clone: A much larger clone is a single base away; this may be a read error. The chain has TRBV9 and TRBJ1-2, with 9 bases lining up with TRBD1. Germline CDR1 reads SGDLS; CDR2 reads YYNGEE. The length of the CDR3 is 12 residues. V shed 4 bases and J 8 bases; nucleotides not matched to a gene: 3. The chain's CDR3 is CASSSDRGGYTF. Here the CDR3 DNA reads TGTGCCAGCAGCTCCGACAGGGGGGGCTACACCTTC.

This clone has ten or more counts. The V call is TRBV20-1, the J call TRBJ1-5; perhaps TRBD1 as D (5 bases). The CDR3 runs to 16 residues. Deletions cut 3 bases from V and 0 bases from J, with 15 bases between. In germline, CDR1 is DFQATT, CDR2 SNEGSKA (reference sequence). DNA for the CDR3: TGCAGTGCTAGTGTGGTAAGGGGCTATAGCAATCAGCCCCAGCATTTT. The encoded protein is CSASVVRGYSNQPQHF.

The chain couples TRBV5-1 to TRBJ2-7; 7 positions match TRBD1. Germline CDR1 SGHRS, CDR2 YFSETQ. V gave up 4 bases and J gave up 1 base; unmatched junction bases: 11. The CDR3 totals 16 residues. The CDR3 protein is CASSHRWGQLSYEQYF. The DNA for the CDR3 is TGCGCCAGCAGCCACCGTTGGGGACAGTTATCCTACGAGCAGTACTTC.

This clone was seen ten or more times. The rearrangement uses TRBV19 and TRBJ2-5, with 9 bases identical to TRBD2. CDR3 length: 13 residues. CDR1 is LNHDA, CDR2 SQIVND, per germline (reference sequence). Trimming removed 6 bases from V and 5 bases from J; junction bases left unmatched: 4. CDR3 sequence: CASRKAGGETQYF. CDR3 DNA sequence: TGTGCCAGTAGGAAAGCGGGAGGCGAGACCCAGTACTTC.

Comment on this clone: With a much larger clone just one base away, this may be a read error. CDR3 sequence (DNA): TGCAGTGCTAGAGAGGGGATCCAAGAGACCCAGTACTTC. Protein sequence: CSAREGIQETQYF. V gene TRBV20-1 combines with J gene TRBJ2-5; D gene ambiguous. With 0 bases removed from V and 1 base from J, the gap between germline ends came to 6 bases. The CDR3 spans 13 residues. The germline gives CDR1 DFQATT, CDR2 SNEGSKA (reference sequence).

The sample holds many counts of this clone. The chain joins TRBV11-2 to TRBJ2-3, with TRBD1 as a possible D gene (6 bases). CDR1 and CDR2 from the germline V gene are SGHAT and FQNNGV. The length of the CDR3 is 14 residues. The V end was cut by 5 bases, the J end by 2 bases, with 11 bases between. CDR3 residues: CASSPTGPTDTQYF. The CDR3 DNA is TGTGCCAGCAGCCCAACAGGGCCCACAGATACGCAGTATTTT.

As concerns this clone: A junction boundary mismatches the germline segment, possibly from a read error. This chain links TRBV7-7 with TRBJ2-2; 9 bases map to TRBD1. This CDR3 contains 14 residues. In germline, CDR1 is SSHAT, CDR2 FNYEAQ (reference sequence). Here the CDR3 DNA reads TGTGCTAGCAGCCCACAGGGGGCAAACGGGGTGGTGTTTTTT. It specifies CASSPQGANGVVFF.

This clone was observed at least ten times. The rearrangement links TRBV20-1 to TRBJ2-3; D tentatively fits TRBD1 or TRBD2 (6 bases each). The CDR3 has 14 residues. The germline gives CDR1 DFQATT, CDR2 SNEGSKA (reference sequence). The V and J ends lost 5 bases and 2 bases respectively, with 14 bases between them. CDR3 nucleotide sequence: TGCAGTGCTGACTTTGGGGGGCACACAGATACGCAGTATTTT. Residues: CSADFGGHTDTQYF.

About this clone: Just one base apart from a much larger clone, this may be a read error. The rearrangement joins TRBV4-1 to TRBJ2-3, with TRBD2 matching over 10 bases. J was trimmed by 3 bases and V by 0 bases; bases with no gene match: 12. The CDR3 extends over 19 amino acids. CDR1 is MGHRA, CDR2 YSYEKL, per germline. CDR3: CASSQDSASGSAGTDTQYF. As DNA, the CDR3 is TGCGCCAGCAGCCAAGATAGCGCTAGCGGGAGTGCCGGGACAGATACGCAGTATTTT.

This clone was seen repeatedly, ten times or more. This chain joins TRBV6-1 and TRBJ2-3, with D perhaps TRBD2 (5 bases). Germline V gene sequence: CDR1 MNHNS, CDR2 SASEGT. The CDR3 contains 13 residues. V was trimmed by 7 bases and J by 2 bases, leaving 10 bases between them. CDR3 sequence reads: CASMKTITDTQYF. In DNA form, the CDR3 reads TGTGCCAGCATGAAGACTATCACAGATACGCAGTATTTT.

This clone was counted many times. The J gene is TRBJ1-5, the V gene TRBV10-3; weak D call: TRBD1 (5 bases). CDR1 is ENHRY, CDR2 SYGVKD, per germline. The germline V and J ends were trimmed by 11 bases and 4 bases, with 18 bases remaining between them. CDR3 length: 14 residues. In DNA, the CDR3 is TGTGCCTCGTCAATGGACATATCTAATCAGCCCCAGCATTTT. It yields the protein CASSMDISNQPQHF.

In this sample, this clone turned up many times. The chain joins TRBV10-3 to TRBJ2-3; 8 nucleotides line up with TRBD1. In germline, CDR1 is ENHRY, CDR2 SYGVKD. The ends lost 8 bases at V and 2 bases at J; junction bases unmatched: 6. This CDR3 region has 14 residues. DNA of the CDR3: TGTGCCATCCTTGTACAGGGGGTCACAGATACGCAGTATTTT. It specifies CAILVQGVTDTQYF.